Below are 27 T cell receptor beta chains sequenced from a single sample in a study of T-cell memory formation after mild COVID-19. MiXCR was run by TCRdb on the 5' RACE reads, yielding one entry per CDR3 protein. This table has roughly 560,000 distinct CDR3 sequences, 20% appearing once. Sample: PBMCs or a T cell subset sorted from them (not recorded which). The source is an adult woman who had mild COVID-19 (a few samples of this study predate the infection). Cell type and time point are not known.

This clonotype showed up just a few times. The V and J genes are TRBV7-9 and TRBJ2-1, with D tentatively TRBD2 (5 bases). Germline V lookup: CDR1 SEHNR, CDR2 FQNEAQ (reference sequence). This CDR3 comprises 15 residues. The V end was cut by 2 bases, the J end by 5 bases, with 13 bases between. CDR3 nucleotide sequence: TGTGCCAGCAGCTTACAAGCGGTCTGGAACAATGAGCAGTTCTTC. This gives the protein CASSLQAVWNNEQFF.

The rearrangement links TRBV5-5 to TRBJ1-6; D not certain. This CDR3 is built from 13 residues. The germline V gene encodes CDR1 SGHKS and CDR2 YYEKEE (reference sequence). V lost 6 bases, J lost 5 bases, and 9 bases lay in between. The CDR3 protein is CASKPTDNSPLHF. The DNA for the CDR3 is TGTGCCAGCAAACCTACGGATAATTCACCCCTCCACTTT.

The CDR3 loop reads CASSYGSRVGEQYF. CDR3 DNA sequence: TGTGCCAGCAGTTACGGGTCCAGGGTTGGCGAGCAGTACTTC. The chain joins TRBV6-5 to TRBJ2-7, with D perhaps TRBD1 (5 bases). Between the trimmed V and J ends, which lost 2 bases and 6 bases, there was a span of 14 bases. The CDR3 is made up of 14 amino acids. The germline V gene has CDR1 MNHEY and CDR2 SVGAGI.

The chain has TRBV5-1 and TRBJ2-3; 13 bases align to TRBD2. CDR1 and CDR2 from the germline V gene are SGHRS and YFSETQ. The ends lost 4 bases at V and 0 bases at J; junction bases unmatched: 5. There are 17 residues in the CDR3. The CDR3: CASSPGLAGASTDTQYF. CDR3 DNA sequence: TGCGCCAGCAGCCCCGGACTAGCGGGGGCCAGCACAGATACGCAGTATTTT.

The genes are TRBV3-1 and TRBJ2-7; D ambiguous. The length of the CDR3 is 13 residues. Trimming left V 0 bases short and J 4 bases short, with 7 bases between. Germline-derived CDR1 and CDR2 are LGHDT and YNNKEL (reference sequence). The CDR3 DNA reads as TGTGCCAGCAGCCAAGATGTCCGATACGAGCAGTACTTC. Translating gives CASSQDVRYEQYF.

CDR3 sequence reads: CASSSTSGRVPYNEQFF. The CDR3 DNA follows: TGTGCCAGCAGCTCGACTAGCGGGAGGGTCCCCTACAATGAGCAGTTCTTC. The V gene is TRBV7-9, the J gene TRBJ2-1, with TRBD2 matching over 14 bases. V trimming: 4 bases; J trimming: 2 bases; junction bases outside the gene matches: 4. Germline V gene lookup returns CDR1 SEHNR and CDR2 FQNEAQ (reference sequence). CDR3 size: 17 residues.

The chain has TRBV5-1 and TRBJ1-1; D unclear. Trimming took off 2 bases at V and 4 bases at J, with 12 bases between the two ends. CDR3 size: 14 residues. The germline V gene encodes CDR1 SGHRS and CDR2 YFSETQ. CDR3 nucleotide sequence: TGCGCCAGCAGCTTTGTGGGCGAGGGCACTGAAGCTTTCTTT. This codes for CASSFVGEGTEAFF. Full variable domain (rest looked up from reference TRBV5-1 and TRBJ1-1): KAGVTQTPRYLIKTRGQQVTLSCSPISGHRSVSWYQQTPGQGLQFLFEYFSETQRNKGNFPGRFSGRQFSNSRSEMNVSTLELGDSALYLCASSFVGEGTEAFFGQGTRLTVV.

The chain is built from TRBV4-3 and TRBJ2-4, with 9 bases that match TRBD1. Germline V gene data show CDR1 as LGHNA and CDR2 as YSLEER. Germline trimming cut 3 bases from V and 0 bases from J; bases unmatched to any gene: 12. CDR3 length: 19 amino acids. This chain's CDR3 is CASSHSPGTGFLAKNIQYF. The CDR3 nucleotides are TGCGCCAGCAGCCACTCTCCCGGGACAGGGTTTCTAGCCAAAAACATTCAGTACTTC.

This clonotype was counted a few times. The chain links TRBV5-1 to TRBJ2-1; either TRBD1 or TRBD2 may fit D (7 bases each). The V end lost 1 base, the J end lost 10 bases, and 18 bases lay between the germline ends. CDR3 length equals 15 residues. Germline lookup yields CDR1 SGHRS and CDR2 YFSETQ. CDR3 nucleotide sequence: TGCGCCAGCAGCTTGTTTGGGGACAGCGGGGAGGAGCAGTTCTTC. This codes for CASSLFGDSGEEQFF.

The chain is built from TRBV6-6 and TRBJ2-1; 8 positions match TRBD2. The germline CDR1 and CDR2 sequences are MNHNY and SVGAGI (reference sequence). The J segment lost 6 bases and the V segment lost 6 bases, leaving 10 bases of the junction unmatched. This CDR3 contains 15 residues. CDR3 coding DNA: TGTGCCAGCAGCCGAACTAGCGGAGTATTCAATGAGCAGTTCTTC. Encoded protein: CASSRTSGVFNEQFF.

This clonotype has more than one count but fewer than ten. The gene calls are TRBV12-3 or TRBV12-4 and TRBJ2-1; the D gene is possibly TRBD2 (6 bases). V shed 3 bases and J shed 8 bases, with 20 bases lying between them. The CDR3 spans 16 residues. CDR3 DNA sequence: TGTGCCAGCAGTTTGGCGGGACTGCTTCTGCCCCATGAGCAGTTCTTC. Amino acids: CASSLAGLLLPHEQFF.

The chain couples TRBV7-6 to TRBJ2-2; D is unclear. This CDR3 contains 13 residues. V shed 6 bases and J shed 7 bases, with 12 bases lying between them. Germline V gene lookup returns CDR1 SGHVS and CDR2 FNYEAQ. CDR3: CASRRKVDGELFF. CDR3 bases: TGTGCCAGCAGGAGAAAGGTGGACGGGGAGCTGTTTTTT. Looking up the rest from reference TRBV7-6 and TRBJ2-2 gives the full variable domain: GAGVSQSPRYKVTKRGQDVALRCDPISGHVSLYWYRQALGQGPEFLTYFNYEAQQDKSGLPNDRFSAERPEGSISTLTIQRTEQRDSAMYRCASRRKVDGELFFGEGSRLTVL.

The gene calls are TRBV20-1 and TRBJ2-1; TRBD2 matches at 14 bases. CDR1 DFQATT and CDR2 SNEGSKA come from the germline V gene (reference sequence). This CDR3 contains 17 residues. Trimming removed 5 bases from V and 1 base from J; junction bases left unmatched: 7. CDR3 nucleotides: TGCAGTGCTGTGGGACTAGCGGGAGTTGTATCCTACAATGAGCAGTTCTTC. Encoded protein: CSAVGLAGVVSYNEQFF.

Here the CDR3 DNA reads TGCGCCAGCAGCTTGTACAGGGACACAGATACGCAGTATTTT. Its protein product is CASSLYRDTDTQYF. The chain recombines TRBV5-1 with TRBJ2-3, with D perhaps TRBD1 (6 bases). The ends were cut back, 1 base at V and 2 bases at J, with 8 bases in the middle. Germline-derived CDR1 and CDR2 are SGHRS and YFSETQ. The CDR3 has 14 amino acids. The complete variable domain, with remaining parts taken from reference TRBV5-1 and TRBJ2-3, reads KAGVTQTPRYLIKTRGQQVTLSCSPISGHRSVSWYQQTPGQGLQFLFEYFSETQRNKGNFPGRFSGRQFSNSRSEMNVSTLELGDSALYLCASSLYRDTDTQYFGPGTRLTVL.

The rearrangement uses TRBV10-3 and TRBJ2-4, with D possibly matching TRBD2 (6 bases). The CDR3 totals 17 residues. Germline V lookup: CDR1 ENHRY, CDR2 SYGVKD. The ends were cut back, 7 bases at V and 6 bases at J, with 25 bases in the middle. In DNA form, the CDR3 reads TGTGCCATCACCCCTTTTGCGGGATCTGGGACGCCAAACATTCAGTACTTC. Protein sequence: CAITPFAGSGTPNIQYF.

This clonotype was seen a few times. The gene calls are TRBV28 and TRBJ2-1; a possible D gene is TRBD2 (5 bases). Germline lookup yields CDR1 MDHEN and CDR2 SYDVKM. The CDR3 spans 12 residues. V lost 10 bases to trimming and J lost 10 bases, with 17 bases between them. The CDR3 here is CAITPPRAEQFF. Here the CDR3 DNA reads TGTGCCATCACCCCACCGCGGGCGGAGCAGTTCTTC.

The chain links TRBV7-3 to TRBJ2-1, with D possibly being TRBD2 (5 bases). Germline lookup yields CDR1 SGHTA and CDR2 FQGTGA. The CDR3 spans 14 residues. Trimming shortened V by 5 bases and J by 2 bases, and 10 bases separated the two germline ends. CDR3 sequence reads: CASSPEGPYNEQFF. The CDR3 DNA is TGTGCCAGCAGCCCCGAGGGCCCCTACAATGAGCAGTTCTTC.

This clonotype has more than one count but fewer than ten. V is TRBV7-9 and J is TRBJ2-1; 7 bases align to TRBD2. This CDR3 is 12 amino acids long. Germline CDR1 reads SEHNR; CDR2 reads FQNEAQ (reference sequence). The J segment lost 12 bases and the V segment lost 5 bases, leaving 7 bases of the junction unmatched. CDR3 sequence reads: CASSPEWEGQFF. For the CDR3, the DNA is TGTGCCAGCAGCCCCGAGTGGGAGGGGCAGTTCTTC. Complete variable domain (other parts from reference TRBV7-9 and TRBJ2-1): DTGVSQNPRHKITKRGQNVTFRCDPISEHNRLYWYRQTLGQGPEFLTYFQNEAQLEKSRLLSDRFSAERPKGSFSTLEIQRTEQGDSAMYLCASSPEWEGQFFGPGTRLTVL.

This chain connects TRBV5-1 to TRBJ2-4; no reliable D call. The CDR3 contains 14 residues. Trimming took off 5 bases at V and 5 bases at J, with 14 bases between the two ends. Germline V gene lookup returns CDR1 SGHRS and CDR2 YFSETQ. CDR3 protein: CASSSDVRENIQYF. Written as DNA, the CDR3 is TGCGCCAGCAGTTCCGATGTTAGAGAAAACATTCAGTACTTC.

Only a few counts were recorded for this clonotype. The chain is built from TRBV5-1 and TRBJ2-2; 7 nucleotides line up with TRBD1. The CDR3 is 15 residues long. J was trimmed by 4 bases and V by 0 bases; bases with no gene match: 3. Per the germline V gene, CDR1 is SGHRS and CDR2 is YFSETQ. The CDR3 DNA reads as TGCGCCAGCAGCTTGGGGACAGGCAGCACCGGGGAGCTGTTTTTT. It translates to CASSLGTGSTGELFF.

The sample holds a few counts of this clonotype. The rearrangement links TRBV7-9 to TRBJ2-7; TRBD1 matches at 7 bases. The junction had 14 bases not matched to a gene; V was cut back by 10 bases and J by 2 bases. Germline values: CDR1 SEHNR, CDR2 FQNEAQ (reference sequence). The CDR3 totals 15 residues. CDR3: CAIASSYRGTYEQYF. Here the CDR3 DNA reads TGTGCCATAGCCAGTTCCTACAGGGGAACCTACGAGCAGTACTTC.

There are many counts of this clonotype. The genes are TRBV9 and TRBJ2-7; 7 nucleotides agree with TRBD1. The CDR3 consists of 14 residues. Per the germline V gene, CDR1 is SGDLS and CDR2 is YYNGEE. Trimming took 0 bases from V and 3 from J; bases not matched to a gene: 3. This CDR3 is CASSVGAGGYEQYF. The CDR3 DNA follows: TGTGCCAGCAGCGTAGGCGCAGGGGGCTACGAGCAGTACTTC.

This clonotype came up many times. V is TRBV5-4 and J is TRBJ2-7; 12 bases agree with TRBD1. Germline V gene data show CDR1 as SGHNT and CDR2 as YYREEE (reference sequence). V gave up 1 base and J gave up 4 bases; unmatched junction bases: 6. The CDR3 contains 16 residues. The CDR3 DNA reads TGTGCCAGCAGCTTGATGGGACAGGGGGCGAGTTACGAGCAGTACTTC. Encoded protein: CASSLMGQGASYEQYF.

V gene TRBV6-5 combines with J gene TRBJ1-1; D gene uncertain. V lost 1 base, J lost 0 bases, and 18 bases lay in between. Germline V CDR1 and CDR2: MNHEY, SVGAGI. The CDR3 has 18 residues. CDR3 residues: CASSYWSPHSYMNTEAFF. CDR3 in DNA: TGTGCCAGCAGTTACTGGTCCCCCCACAGCTACATGAACACTGAAGCTTTCTTT.

This clonotype was counted only a few times. Compared with germline, one end of the junction differs, possibly owing to a read error. This chain uses TRBV20-1 with TRBJ2-7; D is possibly TRBD1 (5 bases). Germline assignment: CDR1 DFQATT and CDR2 SNEGSKA (reference sequence). The CDR3 consists of 13 residues. The CDR3 coding sequence is TGCAGTGCCAGAGGAGCGACAGACTACGAGCAGTACTTC. Protein: CSARGATDYEQYF.

The genes are TRBV7-3 and TRBJ1-2, with TRBD1 matching 10 bases. CDR1 SGHTA and CDR2 FQGTGA come from the germline V gene. After removal of 2 bases from V and 3 bases from J, the junction contained 9 bases not matched to a gene. The CDR3 has 17 residues. CDR3 nucleotides: TGTGCCAGCAGCTTAGCCCCGGTTGGACAGGGGGACTATGGCTACACCTTC. This gives the protein CASSLAPVGQGDYGYTF.

In this sample, this clonotype turned up many times. The rearrangement links TRBV7-9 to TRBJ2-5; D is uncertain. The CDR3 runs to 12 residues. Germline CDR1 SEHNR, CDR2 FQNEAQ (reference sequence). V shed 4 bases and J shed 5 bases, with 8 bases lying between them. CDR3 protein: CASSSDVETQYF. CDR3 bases: TGTGCCAGCAGCTCCGACGTGGAGACCCAGTACTTC.